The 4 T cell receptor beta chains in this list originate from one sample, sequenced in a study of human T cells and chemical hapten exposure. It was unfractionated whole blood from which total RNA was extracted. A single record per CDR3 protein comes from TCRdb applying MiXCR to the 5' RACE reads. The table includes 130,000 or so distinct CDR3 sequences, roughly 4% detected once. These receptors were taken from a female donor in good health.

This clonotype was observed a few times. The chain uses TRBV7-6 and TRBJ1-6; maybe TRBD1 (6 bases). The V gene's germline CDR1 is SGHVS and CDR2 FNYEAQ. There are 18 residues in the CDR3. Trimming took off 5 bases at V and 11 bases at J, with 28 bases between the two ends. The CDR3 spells CASSAVPRTATRLTPLHF. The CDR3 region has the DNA TGTGCCAGCAGCGCAGTTCCTAGGACAGCCACTAGACTGACACCCCTCCACTTT. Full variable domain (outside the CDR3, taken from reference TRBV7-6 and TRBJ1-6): GAGVSQSPRYKVTKRGQDVALRCDPISGHVSLYWYRQALGQGPEFLTYFNYEAQQDKSGLPNDRFSAERPEGSISTLTIQRTEQRDSAMYRCASSAVPRTATRLTPLHFGNGTRLTVT.

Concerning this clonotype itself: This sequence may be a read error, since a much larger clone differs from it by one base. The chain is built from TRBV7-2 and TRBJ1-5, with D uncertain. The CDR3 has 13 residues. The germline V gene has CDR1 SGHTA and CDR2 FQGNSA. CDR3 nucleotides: TGTGCCAGCAGATTAGAGGGTTTGGGGCCCCAGCATTTT. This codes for CASRLEGLGPQHF.

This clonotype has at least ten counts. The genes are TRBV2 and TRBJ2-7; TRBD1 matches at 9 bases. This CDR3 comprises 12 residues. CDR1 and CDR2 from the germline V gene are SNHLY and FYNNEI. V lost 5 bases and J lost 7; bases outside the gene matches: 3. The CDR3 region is CASSRTGAEQYF. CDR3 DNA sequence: TGTGCCAGCAGTAGGACAGGGGCTGAGCAGTACTTC.

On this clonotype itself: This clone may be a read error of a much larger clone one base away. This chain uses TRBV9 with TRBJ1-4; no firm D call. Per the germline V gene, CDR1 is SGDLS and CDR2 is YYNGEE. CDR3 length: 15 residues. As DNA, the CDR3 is TGTGCCAGCAGCGTAGGAGGGCAAACCAATGAAAAACGGTTTTTT. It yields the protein CASSVGGQTNEKRFF. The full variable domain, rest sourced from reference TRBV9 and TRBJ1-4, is DSGVTQTPKHLITATGQRVTLRCSPRSGDLSVYWYQQSLDQGLQFLIQYYNGEERAKGNILERFSAQQFPDLHSELNLSSLELGDSALYFCASSVGGQTNEKRFFGSGTQLSVL.